The entry that follows covers one TCR beta chain sequence. The antigen is not known. One end of the junction does not line up with germline, which may come from a read error. The sample originates from a study of CD8+ T cells in alopecia areata. In the study overall: The drug, tofacitinib, lasted 6 to 18 months, followed by 6 months off drug. Overall study findings and caveats: The study also sequences resident alphabeta T cells of normal skin in scalp samples.

Researchers took lesional scalp punch biopsies and peripheral blood from people who were alopecia areata patients. Isolation of CD4+ and CD8+ T cells from PBMCs was achieved by sorting. Per germline, CDR1 SGHTA and CDR2 FQGNSA. The CDR3 is 11 amino acids. Extraction of RNA preceded its reverse transcription into cDNA, which served as the sequencing template. The protocol was immunoSEQ multiplex PCR, while the TCRdb copy is restricted to in-frame clones and leaves out a portion. Of over 120,000 clones in the sample, around 58% were seen once. The source is a human donor with alopecia areata. This sample comprised CD4+ T cells sorted from blood, obtained at week 0. V and J are TRBV7-2 and TRBJ1-3, with D perhaps TRBD1 (5 bases). CDR3 coding DNA: TGTGCCAGCAGCTCACCGGGACCGGCCAATTTT. The encoded protein is CASSSPGPANF.